A single T cell receptor (beta chain) is shown here with its context. Antigen specificity is unknown. Oncomine TCR Beta short-read sequencing was applied to DNA from cultured CD4+ T cells. TCRdb reanalysed the PCR reads using MiXCR and keeps one entry per CDR3 protein. The sample contains some 17,000 distinct CDR3 sequences, about 61% of which appear only once. The V segment lost 7 bases and the J segment 3 bases; nucleotides outside the gene matches: 8. This CDR3 is 15 amino acids long. Per germline, CDR1 KGHDR and CDR2 SFDVKD. Documented treatment: roughly 11-day PBMC culture with coronavirus spike peptide pools or control peptides (ViraFEST assay). Expansion of antigen-specific T cells with peptide pools by ViraFEST preceded sequencing of TCRs. The data stem from a study of vaccination and CD4 T cells after COVID-19. Study-level points and caveats: Spike mono-reactivity was found in 304 of 307 vaccine-specific clones from convalescent patients.

The sample taken for sequencing was CD4+ T cells from blood, cultured in vitro. The J gene is TRBJ2-3, the V gene TRBV24-1; 8 bases align to TRBD2. The receptor was derived from a human donor who had recovered from COVID-19. This CDR3 reads CATSDEAGATDTQYF. The CDR3 DNA sequence: TGTGCCACCAGCGATGAAGCGGGAGCTACAGATACGCAGTATTTT.